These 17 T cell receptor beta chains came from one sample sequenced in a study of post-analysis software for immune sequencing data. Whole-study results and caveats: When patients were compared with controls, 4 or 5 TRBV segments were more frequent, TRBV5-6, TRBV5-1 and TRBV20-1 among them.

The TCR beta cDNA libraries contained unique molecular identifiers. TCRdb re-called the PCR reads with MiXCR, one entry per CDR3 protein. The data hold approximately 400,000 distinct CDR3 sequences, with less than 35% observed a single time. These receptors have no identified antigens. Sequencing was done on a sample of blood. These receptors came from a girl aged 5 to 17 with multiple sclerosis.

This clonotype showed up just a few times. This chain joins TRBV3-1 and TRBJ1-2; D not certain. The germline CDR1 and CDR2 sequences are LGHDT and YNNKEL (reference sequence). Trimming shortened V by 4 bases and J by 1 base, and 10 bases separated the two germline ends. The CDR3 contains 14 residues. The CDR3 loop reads CASSLDTLNYGYTF. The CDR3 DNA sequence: TGTGCCAGCAGCCTAGACACCCTTAACTATGGCTACACCTTC. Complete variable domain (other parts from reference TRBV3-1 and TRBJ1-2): DTAVSQTPKYLVTQMGNDKSIKCEQNLGHDTMYWYKQDSKKFLKIMFSYNNKELIINETVPNRFSPKSPDKAHLNLHINSLELGDSAVYFCASSLDTLNYGYTFGSGTRLTVV.

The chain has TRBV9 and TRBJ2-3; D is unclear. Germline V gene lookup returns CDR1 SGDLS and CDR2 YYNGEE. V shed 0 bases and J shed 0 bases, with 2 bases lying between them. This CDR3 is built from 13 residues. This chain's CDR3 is CASSVGSTDTQYF. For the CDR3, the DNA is TGTGCCAGCAGCGTAGGGAGCACAGATACGCAGTATTTT.

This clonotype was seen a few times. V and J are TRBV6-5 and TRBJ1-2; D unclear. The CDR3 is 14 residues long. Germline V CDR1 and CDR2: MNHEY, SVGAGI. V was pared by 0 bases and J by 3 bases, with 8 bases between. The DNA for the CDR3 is TGTGCCAGCAGTTACTCGAACAACCACTATGGCTACACCTTC. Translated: CASSYSNNHYGYTF.

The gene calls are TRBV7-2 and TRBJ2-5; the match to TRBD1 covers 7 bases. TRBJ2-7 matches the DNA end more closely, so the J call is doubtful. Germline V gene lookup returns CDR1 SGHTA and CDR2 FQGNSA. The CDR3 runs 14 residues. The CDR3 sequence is CASSSITGQVEQYF. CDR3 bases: TGTGCCAGCAGCTCGATTACCGGACAGGTCGAGCAGTACTTC.

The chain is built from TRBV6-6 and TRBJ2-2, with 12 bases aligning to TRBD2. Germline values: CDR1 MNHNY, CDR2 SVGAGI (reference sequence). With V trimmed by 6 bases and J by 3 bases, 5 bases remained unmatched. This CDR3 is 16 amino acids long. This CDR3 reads CASRFPSGGDTGELFF. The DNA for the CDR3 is TGTGCCAGCAGATTCCCTAGCGGGGGGGACACCGGGGAGCTGTTTTTT.

The CDR3 protein is CASSSLRGSSYNEQFF. The CDR3 DNA sequence: TGTGCCAGCAGCTCCCTTCGGGGGAGCTCCTACAATGAGCAGTTCTTC. This sequence joins TRBV12-3 or TRBV12-4 and TRBJ2-1; tentatively, D is TRBD2 (6 bases). The CDR3 spans 16 residues. V lost 6 bases and J 0 bases, leaving 15 bases between the germline ends.

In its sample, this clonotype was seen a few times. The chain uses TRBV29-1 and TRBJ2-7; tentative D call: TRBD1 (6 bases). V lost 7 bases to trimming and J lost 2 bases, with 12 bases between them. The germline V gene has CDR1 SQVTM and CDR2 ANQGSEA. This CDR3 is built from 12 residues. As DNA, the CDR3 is TGCAGCGCGCGGACAGAAGCCTACGAGCAGTACTTC. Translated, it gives CSARTEAYEQYF.

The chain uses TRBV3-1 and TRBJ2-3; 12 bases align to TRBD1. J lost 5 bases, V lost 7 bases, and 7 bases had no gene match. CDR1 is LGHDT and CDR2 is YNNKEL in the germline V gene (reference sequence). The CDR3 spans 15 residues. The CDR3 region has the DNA TGTGCCAGCACACGGGGGACAGGGGGCGAAGATACGCAGTATTTT. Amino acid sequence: CASTRGTGGEDTQYF.

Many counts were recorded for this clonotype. CDR3 in DNA: TGTGCCAGCAGCTTAAATGGCGTCGTTGGACGGGGCACTGAAGCTTTCTTT. This encodes CASSLNGVVGRGTEAFF. The V and J genes are TRBV7-3 and TRBJ1-1; D is undetermined. Germline lookup yields CDR1 SGHTA and CDR2 FQGTGA. The V gene lost 1 base and the J gene lost 4 bases, with 19 bases spanning the gap. The CDR3 covers 17 residues.

CDR3 residues: CASSPIAVFINEQFF. The DNA for the CDR3 is TGTGCCAGCAGTCCAATAGCGGTCTTTATCAATGAGCAGTTCTTC. This rearrangement joins TRBV28 to TRBJ2-1; possible D gene TRBD2, 6 bases. Trimming stripped 5 bases from V and 6 bases from J, with 17 bases between. Germline V gene lookup returns CDR1 MDHEN and CDR2 SYDVKM. This CDR3 contains 15 residues.

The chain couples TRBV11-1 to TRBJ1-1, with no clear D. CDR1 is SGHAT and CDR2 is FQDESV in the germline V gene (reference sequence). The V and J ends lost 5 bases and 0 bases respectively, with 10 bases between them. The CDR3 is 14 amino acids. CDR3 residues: CASSQPWLNTEAFF. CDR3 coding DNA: TGTGCCAGCAGCCAACCGTGGCTGAACACTGAAGCTTTCTTT. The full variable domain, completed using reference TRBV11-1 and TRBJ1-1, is EAEVAQSPRYKITEKSQAVAFWCDPISGHATLYWYRQILGQGPELLVQFQDESVVDDSQLPKDRFSAERLKGVDSTLKIQPAELGDSAMYLCASSQPWLNTEAFFGQGTRLTVV.

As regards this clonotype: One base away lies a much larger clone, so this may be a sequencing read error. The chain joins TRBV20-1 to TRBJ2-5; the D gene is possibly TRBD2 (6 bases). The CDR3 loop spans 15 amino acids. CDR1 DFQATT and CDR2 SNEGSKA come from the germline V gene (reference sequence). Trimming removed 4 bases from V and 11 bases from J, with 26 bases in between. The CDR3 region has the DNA TGCAGTGCTACCAGAGTGCCTTTAGCTAGCGATGAGCAGTACTTC. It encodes CSATRVPLASDEQYF.

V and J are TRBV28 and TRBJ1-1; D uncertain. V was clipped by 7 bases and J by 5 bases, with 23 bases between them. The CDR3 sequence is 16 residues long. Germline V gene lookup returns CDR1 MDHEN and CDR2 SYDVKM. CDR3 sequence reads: CASTEARGSLGTEAFF. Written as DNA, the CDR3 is TGTGCCAGCACCGAGGCTCGTGGATCCCTGGGGACTGAAGCTTTCTTT.

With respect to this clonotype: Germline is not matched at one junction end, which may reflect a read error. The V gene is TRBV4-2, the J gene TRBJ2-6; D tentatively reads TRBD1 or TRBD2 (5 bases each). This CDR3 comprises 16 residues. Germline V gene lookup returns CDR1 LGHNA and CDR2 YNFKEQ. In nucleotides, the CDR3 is TGTGCCAGCAGCCAAGATGGGACGCCTGGGGCCAGCGTCCTGACTTTC. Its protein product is CASSQDGTPGASVLTF.

DNA of the CDR3: TGTGCCAGCAGCTTAGCGGGAGAGGCGCGGGGTCTCTATGGCTACACCTTC. Translating it yields CASSLAGEARGLYGYTF. The chain combines TRBV7-9 with TRBJ1-2; D is undetermined. The germline CDR1 and CDR2 sequences are SEHNR and FQNEAQ (reference sequence). The CDR3 length is 17 residues. V lost 0 bases and J lost 4, with 18 bases in between.

The CDR3: CASSGRGLRYGYTF. CDR3 DNA sequence: TGTGCCAGCAGCGGCAGGGGGCTCCGGTATGGCTACACCTTC. This chain joins TRBV13 and TRBJ1-2; 8 nucleotides agree with TRBD1. Germline CDR1 reads PRHDT; CDR2 reads FYEKMQ (reference sequence). J was trimmed by 5 bases and V by 5 bases; bases with no gene match: 7. This CDR3 region has 14 residues.

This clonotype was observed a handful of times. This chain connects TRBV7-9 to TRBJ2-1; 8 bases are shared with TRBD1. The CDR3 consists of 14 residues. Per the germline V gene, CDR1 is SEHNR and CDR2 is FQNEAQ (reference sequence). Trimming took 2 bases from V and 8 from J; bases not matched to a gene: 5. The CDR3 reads CASSLFGQGYEQFF. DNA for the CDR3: TGTGCCAGCAGCTTATTCGGACAGGGCTATGAGCAGTTCTTC.